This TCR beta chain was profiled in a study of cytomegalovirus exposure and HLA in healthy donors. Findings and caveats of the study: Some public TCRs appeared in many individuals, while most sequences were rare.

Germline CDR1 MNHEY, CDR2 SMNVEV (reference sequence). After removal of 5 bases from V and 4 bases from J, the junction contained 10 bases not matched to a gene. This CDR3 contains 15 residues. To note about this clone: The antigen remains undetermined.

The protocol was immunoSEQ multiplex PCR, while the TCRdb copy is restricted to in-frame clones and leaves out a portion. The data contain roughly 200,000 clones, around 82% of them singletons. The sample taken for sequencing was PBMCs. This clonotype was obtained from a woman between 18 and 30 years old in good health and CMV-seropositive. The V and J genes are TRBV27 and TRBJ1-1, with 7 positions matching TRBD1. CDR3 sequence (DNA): TGTGCCAGCAGTCTATTCCCGACAGGGATCACTGAAGCTTTCTTT. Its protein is CASSLFPTGITEAFF.